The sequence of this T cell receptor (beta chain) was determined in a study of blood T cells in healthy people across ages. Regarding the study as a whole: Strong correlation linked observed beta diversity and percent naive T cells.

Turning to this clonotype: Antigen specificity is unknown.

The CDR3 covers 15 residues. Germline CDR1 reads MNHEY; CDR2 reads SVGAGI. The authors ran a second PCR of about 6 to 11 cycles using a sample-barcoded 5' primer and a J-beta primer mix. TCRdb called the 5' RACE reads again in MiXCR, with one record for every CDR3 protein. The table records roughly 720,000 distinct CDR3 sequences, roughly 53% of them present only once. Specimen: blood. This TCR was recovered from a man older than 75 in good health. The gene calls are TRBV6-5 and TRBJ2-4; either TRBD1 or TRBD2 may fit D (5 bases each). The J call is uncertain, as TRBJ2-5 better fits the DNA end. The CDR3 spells CASSPGSALQETQYF. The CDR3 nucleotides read TGTGCCAGCAGCCCAGGGAGCGCTCTCCAGGAGACCCAGTACTTC.